A selection of T cell receptor beta chains follows, all from one sample in a study of identical twins. TCRdb used MiXCR to reprocess the 5' RACE reads, holding one entry per CDR3 protein. The data hold around 1.7 million distinct CDR3 sequences, with under 35% observed a single time. The sequenced sample consisted of cord blood. The source is a newborn girl in good health. CDR3s include the opening cysteine and the closing phenylalanine or tryptophan. The order of the fields is J gene, D gene, clone size, V gene, CDR3 protein, CDR3 DNA. A D gene is named only where the DNA matches it firmly. Clone size is not always given. Where it is, it says once, few, many or a class for expanded clones.

TRBJ2-3 TRBD2 few TRBV9 CASSVDGAGETQYF TGTGCCAGCAGCGTAGATGGGGCGGGAGAAACGCAGTATTTT
TRBJ2-3 TRBD1 NA TRBV7-2 CASSLFPDLTGTSTDTQYF TGTGCCAGCAGCTTATTCCCTGACCTGACAGGGACGAGCACAGATACGCAGTATTTT
TRBJ1-5 NA NA TRBV2 CASSETTGYQPQHF TGTGCCAGCAGTGAGACAACAGGATATCAGCCCCAGCATTTT
TRBJ2-2 NA few TRBV24-1 CATSDLRVPGELFF TGTGCCACCAGTGATTTGCGAGTCCCCGGGGAGCTGTTTTTT
TRBJ2-7 TRBD2 many TRBV4-1 CASSQGLAVSYEQYF TGTGCCAGCAGCCAAGGGCTAGCGGTCTCCTACGAGCAGTACTTC
TRBJ1-4 TRBD1 few TRBV20-1 CSASAGGAATNEKLFF TGCAGTGCTAGCGCAGGGGGCGCGGCAACTAATGAAAAACTGTTTTTT
TRBJ2-5 NA NA TRBV29-1 CSVGTGGEETQYF TGCAGCGTTGGGACCGGGGGTGAAGAGACCCAGTACTTC
TRBJ1-1 NA many TRBV5-1 CASSPTEMNTEAFF TGCGCCAGCAGCCCGACAGAAATGAACACTGAAGCTTTCTTT
TRBJ2-7 NA few TRBV4-2 CASSQDHRTYEQYF TGTGCCAGCAGCCAAGATCACCGGACGTACGAGCAGTACTTC
TRBJ2-7 TRBD2 NA TRBV20-1 CSALSGSYLGPQYF TGCAGTGCCCTTAGCGGGAGCTACCTAGGGCCCCAGTACTTC
TRBJ2-5 NA NA TRBV10-3 CAISEVAQETQYF TGTGCCATCAGTGAGGTTGCCCAAGAGACCCAGTACTTC
TRBJ2-1 TRBD2 NA TRBV19 CASCQAGGPYNEQFF TGTGCCAGTTGCCAAGCGGGAGGGCCCTACAATGAGCAGTTCTTC
TRBJ2-5 NA NA TRBV4-2 CASSARSGSQETQYF TGTGCCAGCAGCGCAAGGTCAGGCTCTCAAGAGACCCAGTACTTC
TRBJ1-2 NA NA TRBV19 CASSIREPYGYTF TGTGCCAGTAGTATCAGGGAACCCTATGGCTACACCTTC
TRBJ2-5 NA many TRBV11-2 CASSLAPGNQETQYF TGTGCCAGCAGCTTGGCACCGGGAAACCAAGAGACCCAGTACTTC
TRBJ2-3 TRBD1 few TRBV5-1 CASSSRGPSDTQYF TGCGCCAGCAGCAGCAGGGGGCCTTCGGATACGCAGTATTTT
TRBJ1-2 NA few TRBV20-1 CSAMRGRVGYTF TGCAGTGCTATGAGGGGGAGGGTTGGCTACACCTTC
TRBJ1-6 NA NA TRBV7-9 CASSLEFHRTPLHF TGTGCCAGCAGCTTAGAGTTCCACAGAACACCCCTCCACTTT
TRBJ2-3 TRBD2 few TRBV9 CASSVEGLATDTQYF TGTGCCAGCAGCGTAGAGGGACTAGCGACAGATACGCAGTATTTT
TRBJ2-7 NA NA TRBV20-1 CSARLGDNEQYF TGCAGTGCTCGACTAGGAGACAACGAGCAGTACTTC
TRBJ1-4 NA NA TRBV7-9 CASGSTVETNEKLFF TGTGCCAGCGGCTCTACAGTGGAAACTAATGAAAAACTGTTTTTT
TRBJ2-5 TRBD2 few TRBV6-6 CASSYSAIGGQETQYF TGTGCCAGCAGTTACTCGGCCATCGGGGGGCAAGAGACCCAGTACTTC
TRBJ1-1 NA once TRBV20-1 CSAGIPYTEAFF TGCAGTGCAGGGATACCCTACACTGAAGCTTTCTTT
TRBJ2-2 NA NA TRBV2 CASSETGLQNTGELFF TGTGCCAGCAGTGAAACAGGTCTTCAGAACACCGGGGAGCTGTTTTTT
TRBJ2-1 NA few TRBV20-1 CSASKVYNEQFF TGCAGTGCCTCCAAGGTCTACAATGAGCAGTTCTTC
TRBJ1-2 TRBD1 once TRBV5-6 CASSPPTGSGYTF TGTGCCAGCAGCCCGCCGACAGGGAGTGGCTACACCTTC
TRBJ2-5 TRBD2 NA TRBV5-1 CASSGGLDLTQYF TGCGCCAGCAGCGGGGGACTAGACTTGACCCAGTACTTC
TRBJ2-5 TRBD2 many TRBV12-3/TRBV12-4 CASSSLTSGGQETQYF TGTGCCAGCAGTTCTCTGACTAGCGGGGGCCAAGAGACCCAGTACTTC
TRBJ2-2 TRBD2 NA TRBV18 CASSPPALAGVITGELFF TGTGCCAGCTCACCACCGGCACTAGCGGGAGTGATCACCGGGGAGCTGTTTTTT
TRBJ1-2 NA many TRBV27 CASSLSGTAYGYTF TGTGCCAGCAGTTTATCTGGGACGGCCTATGGCTACACCTTC
TRBJ2-5 TRBD2 NA TRBV6-5 CASRTIAGPSDEQYF TGTGCCAGCAGGACGATAGCGGGGCCCTCCGATGAGCAGTACTTC
TRBJ1-1 NA NA TRBV6-6 CASMGGNTEAFF TGTGCCAGCATGGGGGGGAACACTGAAGCTTTCTTT
TRBJ2-3 NA NA TRBV10-3 CAISDLASLTDTQYF TGTGCCATCAGTGACCTAGCGTCCCTCACAGATACGCAGTATTTT
TRBJ2-7 TRBD1 NA TRBV15 CATSRETGGSYEQYF TGTGCCACCAGCAGAGAGACAGGGGGTTCCTACGAGCAGTACTTC
TRBJ2-7 NA few TRBV3-1 CASSHGDYEQYF TGTGCCAGCAGCCATGGGGACTACGAGCAGTACTTC
TRBJ2-5 TRBD2 few TRBV4-1 CASSQDGSAGVETQYF TGCGCCAGCAGCCAAGATGGCTCAGCGGGGGTCGAGACCCAGTACTTC
TRBJ2-5 TRBD2 many TRBV5-1 CASSWTSIGGKETQYF TGCGCCAGCAGCTGGACTAGTATCGGCGGCAAAGAGACCCAGTACTTC
TRBJ2-5 TRBD2 NA TRBV7-2 CASSLRGLAGAGTQYF TGTGCCAGCAGCTTACGGGGACTAGCGGGAGCTGGGACCCAGTACTTC
TRBJ2-7 NA NA TRBV11-2 CASSLDLVPGKGLYEQYF TGTGCCAGCAGCTTAGATCTGGTCCCAGGGAAGGGGCTCTACGAGCAGTACTTC
TRBJ1-6 NA few TRBV3-1 CASSQGTVSNSPLHF TGTGCCAGCAGCCAAGGGACAGTGAGTAATTCACCCCTCCACTTT
TRBJ1-1 NA NA TRBV4-1 CASSQYGTEAFF TGCGCCAGCAGCCAATACGGGACTGAAGCTTTCTTT
TRBJ1-2 NA few TRBV2 CASSEGYRAFSYGYTF TGTGCCAGCAGTGAAGGGTATAGGGCATTTAGCTATGGCTACACCTTC
TRBJ1-1 TRBD1 once TRBV14 CASSQVGWPGTGAFF TGTGCCAGCAGCCAAGTGGGGTGGCCCGGGACAGGGGCTTTCTTT
TRBJ2-1 NA few TRBV2 CASSEHQPDNEQFF TGTGCCAGCAGTGAACACCAGCCGGACAATGAGCAGTTCTTC
TRBJ1-2 TRBD1 NA TRBV7-9 CASSLDRRHGYTF TGTGCCAGCAGTTTGGACAGGAGACACGGCTACACCTTC
TRBJ2-7 NA few TRBV4-1 CASSQDRNRGHLQYF TGCGCCAGCAGCCAAGATCGGAACCGAGGGCACCTCCAGTACTTC
TRBJ2-1 NA NA TRBV27 CASSLSGGLAEQFF TGTGCCAGCAGTTTATCGGGCGGGCTAGCAGAGCAGTTCTTC
TRBJ1-4 NA NA TRBV6-6 CASSYSREVPNEKLFF TGTGCCAGCAGTTACTCGAGAGAGGTACCTAATGAAAAACTGTTTTTT
TRBJ2-1 NA few TRBV12-3/TRBV12-4 CASSQDCSYNEQFF TGTGCCAGCAGTCAGGACTGTTCCTACAATGAGCAGTTCTTC
TRBJ2-3 TRBD2 few TRBV9 CASSAGLAGGASTDTQYF TGTGCCAGCAGCGCGGGACTAGCGGGAGGGGCTAGCACAGATACGCAGTATTTT
TRBJ2-7 NA few TRBV19 CASSMGTGAYEQYF TGTGCCAGTAGTATGGGAACCGGGGCCTACGAGCAGTACTTC
TRBJ2-2 TRBD1 NA TRBV2 CASRLDRGPTGELFF TGTGCCAGCAGACTAGACAGGGGGCCCACCGGGGAGCTGTTTTTT
TRBJ2-4 TRBD2 NA TRBV19 CASKGGLAGSGAKNIQYF TGTGCCAGTAAGGGGGGACTAGCGGGAAGCGGGGCCAAAAACATTCAGTACTTC
TRBJ1-4 TRBD1 once TRBV7-2 CASSNRTGRNEKLSF TGTGCCAGCAGCAACCGGACAGGGCGTAATGAAAAACTGTCTTTT
TRBJ2-1 TRBD1 few TRBV20-1 CSTHLTGWPPQSYNEQFF TGCAGTACCCACCTGACAGGGTGGCCTCCCCAGTCCTACAATGAGCAGTTCTTC
TRBJ2-1 TRBD2 NA TRBV2 CASSEWAGSGKNELFF TGTGCCAGCAGTGAATGGGCGGGGAGCGGGAAAAATGAGCTGTTCTTC
TRBJ1-4 NA few TRBV7-2 CASSLGVTGVNEKLFF TGTGCCAGCAGCTTAGGTGTGACAGGAGTCAATGAAAAACTGTTTTTT
TRBJ1-1 NA NA TRBV12-3/TRBV12-4 CASSSGGPLSTEAFF TGTGCCAGCAGTTCCGGGGGCCCTCTTTCCACTGAAGCTTTCTTT
TRBJ2-7 TRBD2 few TRBV4-2 CASSPRLAGGDEQYF TGTGCCAGCAGCCCTCGACTAGCGGGAGGAGACGAGCAGTACTTC